This record concerns one T cell receptor beta chain sequence. Its antigen target is currently unknown. Base qualities are not recorded, but no much larger clone differs from it by a single base. The CDR3 regions of human TCRbeta chains were analyzed by immunosequencing. Turning to the authors' computational methods: Repertoire TCRs were matched against a reference library of SARS-CoV-2-specific TCRs generated with the MIRA antigen-specificity platform. Breadth was defined as the fraction of unique TCRs that were SARS-CoV-2-associated. Depth was defined as the fraction of total T cells that were SARS-CoV-2-associated. Using the MIRA data, every spike-specific TCR was mapped to the spike region that the TCR reacted to and assigned to either a CD4 or a CD8 class. Log10-transformed breadth and depth values were compared by one-way ANOVA with Sidak's multiple comparisons tests. TCRdb carries this immuneACCESS record with in-frame sequences only. Its versions omit some clonotypes, under half of them owing to an unresolved V gene in the studies checked, with the rest unexplained. V and J calls and clone size are given by that table; D and trimming were obtained from the DNA. The sample yields about 140,000 clones; about nine tenths were counted once. The ten largest clones add up to about 4.4% of the sample.

These data belong to a study of T cell responses to AZD1222 COVID-19 vaccine (dated by TCRdb to the early 2020s). About the investigation overall: AZD1222 recipients given second doses at about 4 weeks or at about 12 weeks were pooled, since spike-specific TCR depth and breadth were not found to differ between the two schedules. A total of about 240 trial participants underwent TCR sequencing, of whom about 200 received two doses of AZD1222 and about 25 received two doses of the MenACWY control vaccine. Enrollment into the trials was organized by age into subgroups of 18-55, 56-69 and 70-plus years, and those subgroups contained roughly 150, 30 and 60 TCR-sequenced participants, respectively.

Reading the label with the study, this specimen's time point is: baseline before first vaccination. Samples from vaccinated people were obtained from the UK trials COV001 and COV002, which included a single-blind randomized controlled phase 2/3 trial of AZD1222 (ChAdOx1 nCoV-19) in healthy adults. For TCRbeta chain sequencing, PBMC samples were collected from trial participants at day 0 and at day 28 after the second dose. Results and caveats for the whole study, not just this receptor: The 56-69-year group was small, and its depth increase did not reach significance, likely because of low power. A significant rise in spike-specific TCR breadth and depth was observed after two AZD1222 doses relative to day 0 and relative to MenACWY recipients. Only a handful of AZD1222 recipients were SARS-CoV-2 seropositive at baseline, limiting conclusions about previously exposed vaccinees. No day 14 peak-response samples were available, so repertoires were characterized only after the peak T cell response. Vaccine-associated CD4 TCRs spanned the whole spike protein, with dominant responses in regions 160-218 and 743-854. Nearly half of unique spike-specific TCRs reportedly recognized epitopes outside regions mutated in the B.1.351 and B.1.1.7 variants. Participants were mostly white British, with more females than males. The authors suggested clonal diversity may have been underestimated.

The clonotype was recovered from an adult in good health. Sequencing was performed on peripheral blood, taken on day 0 of AZD1222 vaccination.

CDR3 region: CATSFRTSAGGYNEQFF. The sequenced DNA is TGTGCCACCAGCTTTAGGACCTCAGCGGGGGGCTACAATGAGCAGTTCTTC. The chain links TRBV15 with TRBJ2-1, and 9 junctional nucleotides match TRBD2. The CDR3 runs 17 residues from the cysteine to the phenylalanine. Only the CDR3 portion is preserved as DNA: 51 bases, with reading frame beginning at the first base. CDR1 and CDR2 (LNHNV, YYDKDF) derive from the germline V gene (reference sequence). Clipping removes 5 bases from V and 3 bases from J, with 11 as the unmatched junction base count.